The clone carrying this T cell receptor (beta chain) has a count of ten or more. The antigen is unknown. Germline V gene data show CDR1 as SEHNR and CDR2 as FQNEAQ (reference sequence). The CDR3 has 16 residues. V was clipped by 5 bases and J by 6 bases; unmatched bases: 12. This sample was taken from a study of beta chain features in type 1 diabetes. Study-level points and caveats: Shorter templates might be favored by PCR, and equally so in patients and in controls. Sequencing the cDNA could make cells with high TCR expression show up more than they should.

Sorting that relied on CD45RO/CCR7/CD25/CD127/CD95/CD27 yielded CD4+ naive, central memory, regulatory and stem cell-like memory cells. Reverse transcribing all isolated RNA meant expressed TCRB transcripts were sequenced. The read count averaged about 3.57 million across naive, central memory and regulatory T cell samples. Libraries were prepared by immunoSEQ multiplex PCR; TCRdb keeps only in-frame clonotypes and omits some of them. The sample holds some 150,000 clones; more than 9% are singletons and the top ten take 1% to 1.5%. Material: naive CD4+ T cells from blood. The chain combines TRBV7-9 with TRBJ2-3, with 9 bases identical to TRBD1. The receptor was isolated from a man younger than 30 in good health. The CDR3 protein is CASSLRGQGIVDTQYF. The DNA for the CDR3 is TGTGCCAGCAGCCTAAGGGGACAGGGCATCGTGGATACGCAGTATTTT.